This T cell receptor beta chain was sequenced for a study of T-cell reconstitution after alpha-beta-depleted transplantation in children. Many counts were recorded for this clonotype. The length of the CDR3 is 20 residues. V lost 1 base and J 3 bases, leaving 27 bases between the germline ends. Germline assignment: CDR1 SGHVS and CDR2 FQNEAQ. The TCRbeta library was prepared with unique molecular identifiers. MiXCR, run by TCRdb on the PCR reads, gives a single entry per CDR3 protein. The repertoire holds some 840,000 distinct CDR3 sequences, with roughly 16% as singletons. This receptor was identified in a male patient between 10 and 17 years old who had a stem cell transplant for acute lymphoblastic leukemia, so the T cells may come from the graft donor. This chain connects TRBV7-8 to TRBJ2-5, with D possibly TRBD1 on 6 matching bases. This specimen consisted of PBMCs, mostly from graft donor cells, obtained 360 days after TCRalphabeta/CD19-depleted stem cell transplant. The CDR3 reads CASSLVPRIRPRDTEETQYF. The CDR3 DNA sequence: TGTGCCAGCAGCTTAGTCCCTCGTATACGTCCGAGGGACACGGAAGAGACCCAGTACTTC.